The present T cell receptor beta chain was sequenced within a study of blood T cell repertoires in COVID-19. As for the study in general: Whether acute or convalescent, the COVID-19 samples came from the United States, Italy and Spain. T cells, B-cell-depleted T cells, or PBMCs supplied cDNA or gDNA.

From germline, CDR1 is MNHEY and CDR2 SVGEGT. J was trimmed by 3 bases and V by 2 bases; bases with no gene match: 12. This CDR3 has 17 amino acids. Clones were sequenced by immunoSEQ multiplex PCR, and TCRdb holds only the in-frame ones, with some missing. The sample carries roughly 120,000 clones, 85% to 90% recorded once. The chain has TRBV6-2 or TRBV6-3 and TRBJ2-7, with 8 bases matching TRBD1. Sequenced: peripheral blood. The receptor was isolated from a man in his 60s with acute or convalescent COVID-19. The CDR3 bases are TGTGCCAGCAGTTACCCCGGGGGCAGGGGGCCAGGCTACGAGCAGTACTTC. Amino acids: CASSYPGGRGPGYEQYF.